Described below is a single T cell receptor beta chain sequence and its context. The antigen is not known. This record comes from a study of OX40 agonist ivuxolimab in advanced cancers. Study background: Eligibility rules accepted prior anti-PD-1, anti-PD-L1 or anti-CTLA-4 therapy, and 35% to 45% had some. Study-wide results and caveats: On average, CD8+ T cells showed a greater number of expanded clones than CD4+. At doses 0.1 to 3.0 mg/kg, CD4+ and CD8+ clones expanded.

The CDR3 spans 11 residues. CDR1 SNHLY and CDR2 FYNNEI come from the germline V gene. V was cut by 4 bases and J by 7 bases, with 4 bases left in between. Method: immunoSEQ multiplex PCR; TCRdb's copy keeps in-frame clones and lacks some. The sample has about 61,000 clones, approximately 81% seen once; the top ten hold 0.4% to 0.55%. The receptor's source is an adult with an advanced solid tumor such as melanoma, head and neck, liver or kidney cancer. The sample in question was CD4+ or CD8+ T cells sorted from blood, obtained in a trial of the OX40 agonist ivuxolimab. The J gene is TRBJ1-4, the V gene TRBV2, with D uncertain. CDR3 nucleotide sequence: TGTGCCAGCAGTGGTAGTGAAAAACTGTTTTTT. Its translation: CASSGSEKLFF.